A selection of T cell receptor beta chains follows, all from one sample in a study of blood T cell repertoires in COVID-19. Data came from immunoSEQ multiplex PCR; TCRdb stores just in-frame clones and leaves some out. The table records 200,000 to 250,000 clones, around four fifths of them present only once. Sample: peripheral blood. The receptors come from a young man who had recovered from COVID-19. Both conserved end residues are part of each CDR3. D genes are given only for firm matches. Clone size is shown for a subset of rows, as once, few, many or a class of expanded clone.

J | D | V | size | DNA | CDR3
TRBJ2-4 | TRBD1 | TRBV18 | . | TGTGCCAGCTCCCCCACAGGGGGCGCGGACAAAAACATTCAGTACTTC | CASSPTGGADKNIQYF
TRBJ2-2 | . | TRBV18 | . | TGTGCCAGCTCACCCCCACTAAGCAGGAACACCGGGGAGCTGTTTTTT | CASSPPLSRNTGELFF
TRBJ1-2 | . | TRBV4-1 | . | TGCGCCAGCAGCCGTGATGATACCCAGGGGTTCAATGGCTACACCTTC | CASSRDDTQGFNGYTF
TRBJ1-2 | . | TRBV6-1 | . | TGTGCCAGCAGTGAAGAAGGGGGATTCTACTATGGCTACACCTTC | CASSEEGGFYYGYTF
TRBJ1-2 | TRBD1 | TRBV19 | . | TGTGCCAGTAGCATGGGACAGGGGGCTCGTGGCTACACCTTC | CASSMGQGARGYTF
TRBJ1-2 | . | TRBV6-1 | few | TGTGCCAGCAGTGAACTCGGGATTTCCTATGGCTACACCTTC | CASSELGISYGYTF
TRBJ2-1 | . | TRBV6-6 | . | TGTGCCAGCGGTTCCGGACAGTCCTACAATGAGCAGTTCTTC | CASGSGQSYNEQFF
TRBJ1-6 | . | TRBV6-5 | . | TGTGCCAGCAGGTTCTCGTTAAATTCACCCCTCCACTTT | CASRFSLNSPLHF
TRBJ1-3 | . | TRBV19 | . | TGTGCCAGTAGTATCCAGGTGCCCAGCTCTGGAAACACCATATATTTT | CASSIQVPSSGNTIYF
TRBJ1-2 | . | TRBV2 | . | TGTGCCAGCAGTCGACTAGAGTATGGCTACACCTTC | CASSRLEYGYTF
TRBJ1-3 | . | TRBV5-1 | . | TGCGCCAGCACGATAGAGGGAAACTCTGGAAACACCATATATTTT | CASTIEGNSGNTIYF
TRBJ2-5 | TRBD2 | TRBV19 | . | TGTGCCAGTAGTCTACGGGCGGGGGGGTTCCAAGAGACCCAGTACTTC | CASSLRAGGFQETQYF
TRBJ1-2 | TRBD1 | TRBV19 | . | TGTGCCAGTAGTATTCCGGGACAGAGATTCTATGGCTACACCTTC | CASSIPGQRFYGYTF
TRBJ1-1 | . | TRBV24-1 | . | TGTGCCACCCAACCGACAGAGAACACTGAAGCTTTCTTT | CATQPTENTEAFF
TRBJ1-1 | TRBD1 | TRBV6-2/TRBV6-3 | . | TGTGCCAGCAGTCCCGGACAGGGGGGCAACACTGAAGCTTTCTTT | CASSPGQGGNTEAFF
TRBJ2-5 | . | TRBV4-1 | . | TGCGCCAGCAGCCATCGACTAGTTTCAAGAGAGACCCAGTACTTC | CASSHRLVSRETQYF
TRBJ1-5 | TRBD1 | TRBV19 | . | TGTGCCAGTAGTACACCGGGACAGGGGGCCTCGGATCAGCCCCAGCATTTT | CASSTPGQGASDQPQHF
TRBJ1-6 | TRBD1 | TRBV5-1 | . | TGCGCCAGCAGCTCCGGGACAGATAATTCACCCCTCCACTTT | CASSSGTDNSPLHF
TRBJ2-7 | TRBD1 | TRBV18 | . | TGTGCCAGCTCGCCCGGGACAGCCTCTCTATACGAGCAGTACTTC | CASSPGTASLYEQYF
TRBJ1-2 | . | TRBV7-9 | . | TGTGCCAGCAGCTTAGGCCCCGGCACAGTTGATGGCTACACCTTC | CASSLGPGTVDGYTF
TRBJ2-3 | . | TRBV19 | . | TGTGCCAGTACCGGCACAGATACGCAGTATTTT | CASTGTDTQYF
TRBJ2-3 | . | TRBV25-1 | . | TGTGCCAGCCAAAGGACTTCAGATACGCAGTATTTT | CASQRTSDTQYF
TRBJ1-6 | . | TRBV7-3 | . | TGTGCCAGCAGCCAAAGCGGACGGGGAGGGGGATGGCCCCTCCACTTT | CASSQSGRGGGWPLHF
TRBJ2-5 | . | TRBV9 | . | TGTGCCAGCAGCGTAAAAGACAAGATCCAAGAGACCCAGTACTTC | CASSVKDKIQETQYF
TRBJ2-1 | . | TRBV5-8 | . | TGTGCCAGCAGCTTTAGACTAAGCCAGGCCTCCAATGAGCAGTTCTTC | CASSFRLSQASNEQFF
TRBJ2-3 | . | TRBV5-1 | . | TGCGCCAGCTGGGGAGGGGGGCACACAGATACGCAGTATTTT | CASWGGGHTDTQYF
TRBJ2-7 | . | TRBV2 | . | TGTGCCAGCAGTGAACCCACGCAGAACTACGAGCAGTACTTC | CASSEPTQNYEQYF
TRBJ2-1 | TRBD1 | TRBV7-2 | . | TGTGCCAGCAGCAGGGACAGGGGGCTAAATGAGCAGTTCTTC | CASSRDRGLNEQFF
TRBJ2-4 | TRBD1 | TRBV11-2 | . | TGTGCCAGCAGCCGGACAGGGAAGAACATTCAGTACTTC | CASSRTGKNIQYF
TRBJ2-3 | . | TRBV7-3 | . | TGTGCCAGCAGCTTAGGGCCGGGGAACACAGATACGCAGTATTTT | CASSLGPGNTDTQYF
TRBJ2-7 | . | TRBV5-1 | few | TGCGCCAGCAGCTTTTTTGGTAGCTCCTACGAGCAGTACTTC | CASSFFGSSYEQYF
TRBJ1-2 | . | TRBV6-5 | . | TGTGCCAGCAGTCTTGACAGCAACTATGGCTACACCTTC | CASSLDSNYGYTF